This T cell receptor (beta chain) derives from a study of cytomegalovirus exposure and HLA in healthy donors. The overall study: Early released data had about 85 million unique TCRs, all coming from HLA-typed donors.

Each of the donors was a healthy bone marrow donor. Amplification used 60 Vbeta primers and 13 Jbeta primers. Here immunoSEQ multiplex PCR was the method, and the copy in TCRdb shows in-frame clones only, minus some. The sample holds fewer than 250,000 clones; around 85% are singletons and the top ten take 1.3%. The CDR3 contains 15 residues. The V gene's germline CDR1 is SGHRS and CDR2 YFSETQ. The V and J ends lost 1 base and 3 bases, in that order; junction bases with no gene match: 3. As for this clone: Its antigen is not identified.

Study-wide results and caveats: Sequencing depth across donors, presence/absence analyses assumed, was roughly uniform. When analyzed later, the rates of TCR association showed variation by HLA locus, with DRB1 the most and HLA-C the fewest.

The TCR was taken from a human donor in good health. The chain recombines TRBV5-1 with TRBJ2-5, with TRBD2 matching 10 bases. The sample consisted of PBMCs. The chain's CDR3 is CASSLTSGTKETQYF. CDR3 DNA: TGCGCCAGCAGCTTGACTAGCGGGACAAAAGAGACCCAGTACTTC.